This is a list of T cell receptor beta chains from one sample in a study of blood T cell repertoires in COVID-19. Libraries were prepared by immunoSEQ multiplex PCR; TCRdb keeps only in-frame clonotypes and omits some of them. Seen here are under 300,000 clones, 70% to 90% observed once, and the top ten hold around 0.91%. Sequencing used peripheral blood. These receptors all come from a woman aged 40 to 49 who had recovered from COVID-19. The CDR3 runs from the conserved cysteine through the conserved F or W. Fields, in order: J gene, D gene, V gene, clone size, CDR3 protein. A D gene is named only where the DNA matches it firmly. Clone size is shown for a subset of rows, as once, few, many or a class of expanded clone.

>TRBJ1-6|NA|TRBV2|NA
CASSEERGLTLHF
>TRBJ1-2|NA|TRBV3-1/TRBV3-2|NA
CASSQDRQFYGYTF
>TRBJ2-7|TRBD1|TRBV6-2/TRBV6-3|NA
CASSYPTGTYEQYF
>TRBJ2-1|TRBD1|TRBV27|NA
CASSALRGRNEQFF
>TRBJ2-2|TRBD2|TRBV9|few
CASSLRGGLAGNTGELFF
>TRBJ1-1|NA|TRBV24-1|few
CATSAGGQGITEAFF
>TRBJ1-1|TRBD1|TRBV6-5|NA
CATGGTGGGRAFF
>TRBJ1-2|TRBD1|TRBV27|NA
CASSSDRVDYGYTF
>TRBJ2-7|NA|TRBV6-5|NA
CASSLLFRGSDEQYF
>TRBJ1-2|NA|TRBV11-2|NA
CASSLDIPNYGYTF
>TRBJ2-1|TRBD2|TRBV24-1|NA
CATSDSRRAGGRGNEQFF
>TRBJ2-2|NA|TRBV18|NA
CASSPPGINTGELFF
>TRBJ2-7|TRBD1|TRBV3-1/TRBV3-2|once
CASSRQGGAYEQYF
>TRBJ1-3|NA|TRBV6-5|NA
CASSYAGDRINTIYF
>TRBJ1-5|NA|TRBV11-3|NA
CASSLDGGSPQHF
>TRBJ1-2|NA|TRBV28|NA
CASSPQVQGLAYGYTF
>TRBJ2-5|NA|TRBV25-1|NA
CASSELASLKETQYF
>TRBJ1-1|NA|TRBV4-3|NA
CASSQAGNLRTEAFF
>TRBJ2-7|NA|TRBV4-1|NA
CASSQEGAREQYF
>TRBJ2-3|NA|TRBV6-5|NA
CASSYISGDTQYF
>TRBJ1-2|NA|TRBV3-1/TRBV3-2|NA
CASSQEPPCSTNYGYTF
>TRBJ2-7|NA|TRBV29-1|NA
CSAAGGTDYEQYF
>TRBJ2-7|NA|TRBV19|NA
CASSPGRGLYEQYF
>TRBJ1-2|TRBD1|TRBV28|NA
CASSTDRGVNYGYTF
>TRBJ1-2|NA|TRBV10-2|NA
CASSEPPEAGTEDPYTF
>TRBJ2-5|NA|TRBV5-1|NA
CASTPRYRVAEETQYF
>TRBJ1-5|TRBD1|TRBV11-2|NA
CASSLGDRVQPQHF
>TRBJ2-3|TRBD1|TRBV5-8|NA
CASSRGSGTATDTQYF
>TRBJ1-1|TRBD1|TRBV18|NA
CASSPQQGAGGGAFF
>TRBJ2-2|TRBD1|TRBV11-3|NA
CASSTGTGIAGELFF
>TRBJ2-1|TRBD1|TRBV24-1|NA
CATSDPAGTGLYNEQFF
>TRBJ2-2|NA|TRBV27|few
CASSILRGRTFSGELFF
>TRBJ2-2|TRBD1|TRBV10-3|NA
CAIKEGTVSGELFF
>TRBJ2-7|TRBD1|TRBV5-5|few
CASSLLGTGVSYEQYF
>TRBJ2-7|NA|TRBV30|NA
CAWSATVYEQYF
>TRBJ2-1|TRBD2|TRBV5-4|NA
CASSRTSGASYNEQFF
>TRBJ1-2|TRBD1|TRBV19|NA
CASSPPGGARGYTF
>TRBJ2-3|TRBD2|TRBV29-1|NA
CSGTSGSTDTQYF
>TRBJ2-3|TRBD1|TRBV12-5|once
CASGAGQGAWADTQYF
>TRBJ1-5|TRBD1|TRBV5-8|NA
CASSPGTGNQPQHF
>TRBJ1-1|TRBD1|TRBV5-1|NA
CATNRGGTEAFF
>TRBJ2-7|NA|TRBV5-1|NA
CASSPRSDEQYF
>TRBJ1-1|NA|TRBV10-3|NA
CAISDIGRDTEAFF
>TRBJ1-2|TRBD1|TRBV5-4|NA
CASSPGGGQGYGYTF
>TRBJ1-5|NA|TRBV2|NA
CASSEGPGPQHF